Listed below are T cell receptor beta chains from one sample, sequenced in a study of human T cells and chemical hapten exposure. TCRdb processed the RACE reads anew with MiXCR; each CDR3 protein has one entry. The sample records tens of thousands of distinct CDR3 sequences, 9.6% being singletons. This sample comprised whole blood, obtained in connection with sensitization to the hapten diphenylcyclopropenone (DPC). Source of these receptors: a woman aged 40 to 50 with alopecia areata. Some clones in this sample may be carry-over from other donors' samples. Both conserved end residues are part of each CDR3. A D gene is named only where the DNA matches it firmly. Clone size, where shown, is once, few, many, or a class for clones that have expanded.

CDR3 DNA: TGTGCCAGCTCACTGAAGCCGGGGGGTTGGGACACTGAAGCTTTCTTT; CDR3 protein: CASSLKPGGWDTEAFF; V gene: TRBV18; J gene: TRBJ1-1; CDR3 length: 16; D gene: NA; clone size: few
CDR3 DNA: TGTGCCAGCAGTCCACAGCGGGGGGGGATCTTCACAGATACGCAGTATTTT; CDR3 protein: CASSPQRGGIFTDTQYF; V gene: TRBV12-3/TRBV12-4; J gene: TRBJ2-3; CDR3 length: 17; D gene: TRBD2; clone size: many
CDR3 DNA: TGTGCCTGGAGGAGGTCGAGGGTAAATGAAAAACTGTTTTTT; CDR3 protein: CAWRRSRVNEKLFF; V gene: TRBV30; J gene: TRBJ1-4; CDR3 length: 14; D gene: NA; clone size: NA
CDR3 DNA: TGTGCCAGCAGCTTTTCCCAAGGGGGCCCAGATACGCAGTATTTT; CDR3 protein: CASSFSQGGPDTQYF; V gene: TRBV7-6; J gene: TRBJ2-3; CDR3 length: 15; D gene: TRBD1; clone size: NA
CDR3 DNA: TGTGCCATCAGTGTGGGACAGACCCAAGGGATGACTAATGAAAAACTGTTTTTT; CDR3 protein: CAISVGQTQGMTNEKLFF; V gene: TRBV10-3; J gene: TRBJ1-4; CDR3 length: 18; D gene: TRBD1; clone size: NA
CDR3 DNA: TGTACCAGCAGTCCCTTAAGGGTGGATGAGCAGTTCTTC; CDR3 protein: CTSSPLRVDEQFF; V gene: TRBV12-3/TRBV12-4; J gene: TRBJ2-1; CDR3 length: 13; D gene: NA; clone size: NA
CDR3 DNA: TGCAGTGCTAGCTTGGGCGGGAGCTACGAGCAGTACTTC; CDR3 protein: CSASLGGSYEQYF; V gene: TRBV20-1; J gene: TRBJ2-7; CDR3 length: 13; D gene: TRBD2; clone size: many
CDR3 DNA: TGTGCCAGCAGCCAAGAGGGGACAGGGATCGGTGAAAAACTGTTTTTT; CDR3 protein: CASSQEGTGIGEKLFF; V gene: TRBV4-2; J gene: TRBJ1-4; CDR3 length: 16; D gene: TRBD1; clone size: many
CDR3 DNA: TGTGCCAGCAGCTTATTCAAGGGAATCAACGAGCAGTACTTC; CDR3 protein: CASSLFKGINEQYF; V gene: TRBV7-2; J gene: TRBJ2-7; CDR3 length: 14; D gene: NA; clone size: many
CDR3 DNA: TGTGCCAGCAGCCCAGAGGGGACCGTTAGCAATCAGCCCCAGCATTTT; CDR3 protein: CASSPEGTVSNQPQHF; V gene: TRBV6-8; J gene: TRBJ1-5; CDR3 length: 16; D gene: NA; clone size: many
CDR3 DNA: TGTGCCAGCAGCATAGGGGACAGAGACAATCAGCCCCAGCATTTT; CDR3 protein: CASSIGDRDNQPQHF; V gene: TRBV11-2; J gene: TRBJ1-5; CDR3 length: 15; D gene: TRBD1; clone size: many
CDR3 DNA: TGTGCCAGCCGCCAGCGGGTGTTGAGAGAGACCCAGTACTTC; CDR3 protein: CASRQRVLRETQYF; V gene: TRBV6-2/TRBV6-3; J gene: TRBJ2-5; CDR3 length: 14; D gene: NA; clone size: many
CDR3 DNA: TGTGCCAGCAGCCTTAATGTGGGGGCTACGCAGTATTTT; CDR3 protein: CASSLNVGATQYF; V gene: TRBV11-3; J gene: TRBJ2-3; CDR3 length: 13; D gene: NA; clone size: NA
CDR3 DNA: TGTGCCAGCAGCTTAGGTTCCGCCATCCGAGAGACCCAGTACTTC; CDR3 protein: CASSLGSAIRETQYF; V gene: TRBV7-2; J gene: TRBJ2-5; CDR3 length: 15; D gene: NA; clone size: NA
CDR3 DNA: TGTGCCAGCAGCTTGTGGGGCGGAACTTCGCTCGGCACAGATACGCAGTATTTT; CDR3 protein: CASSLWGGTSLGTDTQYF; V gene: TRBV5-6; J gene: TRBJ2-3; CDR3 length: 18; D gene: NA; clone size: few